This passage covers 10 T cell receptor beta chains from one sample sequenced in a study of OX40 agonist ivuxolimab in advanced cancers. TCRdb's table, derived via immunoSEQ multiplex PCR, lists solely in-frame clones and lacks some. The sample consists of 120,000 or so clones, roughly nine tenths of them appearing once. The source material was CD4+ or CD8+ T cells sorted from blood, sampled in a trial of the OX40 agonist ivuxolimab. Receptors were obtained from an adult with an advanced solid tumor such as melanoma, head and neck, liver or kidney cancer.

This chain joins TRBV18 and TRBJ1-1; D remains ambiguous. There are 16 residues in the CDR3. V was cut by 2 bases and J by 0 bases, with 13 bases left in between. Germline V CDR1 and CDR2: KGHSH, LQKENI. The CDR3, as DNA: TGTGCCAGCTCACCAACAAGCACTTACTTGAACACTGAAGCTTTCTTT. Protein: CASSPTSTYLNTEAFF.

This chain uses TRBV29-1 with TRBJ1-4; a possible D gene is TRBD1 (6 bases). Trimming shortened V by 3 bases and J by 7 bases, and 15 bases separated the two germline ends. The CDR3 length is 14 residues. Looked up from germline, CDR1 is SQVTM and CDR2 is ANQGSEA. The CDR3 sequence is CSVEASGVREKLFF. CDR3 DNA sequence: TGCAGCGTTGAGGCTTCAGGGGTTCGTGAAAAACTGTTTTTT.

This chain links TRBV5-1 with TRBJ2-7; D not certain. Trimming stripped 7 bases from V and 3 bases from J, with 11 bases between. The CDR3 loop spans 12 amino acids. Looked up from germline, CDR1 is SGHRS and CDR2 is YFSETQ. CDR3 loop: CASGTEIYEQYF. For the CDR3, the DNA is TGCGCCAGCGGAACGGAAATCTACGAGCAGTACTTC.

V gene TRBV6-5 combines with J gene TRBJ1-2; TRBD1 agrees at 11 bases. Losses at the gene ends were 6 bases for V and 4 bases for J; bases not matched to a gene: 7. The germline CDR1 and CDR2 sequences are MNHEY and SVGAGI. This CDR3 is built from 15 residues. CDR3 sequence (DNA): TGTGCCAGCAGCCCAGCCGGGACAGGGGGCTATGGCTACACCTTC. This gives the protein CASSPAGTGGYGYTF.

Remarks on this clone: Other nucleotide sequences in the sample specify the same CDR3. The V call is TRBV10-3, the J call TRBJ2-7; TRBD1 agrees at 7 bases. CDR3 length equals 13 residues. V lost 6 bases, J lost 5 bases, and 7 bases stayed unmatched. CDR1 and CDR2 from the germline V gene are ENHRY and SYGVKD. The CDR3 nucleotides read TGTGCCATCAGGGCGCGGACAGGCGACGAGCAGTACTTC. This encodes CAIRARTGDEQYF.

This chain uses TRBV5-5 with TRBJ2-5, with no clear D. Trimming pared 2 bases from V and 2 bases from J, leaving 10 bases between. The CDR3 consists of 14 residues. Germline CDR1 reads SGHKS; CDR2 reads YYEKEE (reference sequence). The CDR3 loop is CASSFRVRQETQYF. The CDR3 nucleotides are TGTGCCAGCAGCTTCCGGGTCAGGCAAGAGACCCAGTACTTC.

The chain employs TRBV4-2 and TRBJ2-5, with 8 bases lining up with TRBD1. Germline assignment: CDR1 LGHNA and CDR2 YNFKEQ. V gave up 4 bases and J gave up 2 bases; unmatched junction bases: 18. This CDR3 contains 19 residues. CDR3 nucleotide sequence: TGTGCCAGCAGCCCCCTATTTGGACAGGGCCAAGGAAGGCAAGAGACCCAGTACTTC. Protein sequence: CASSPLFGQGQGRQETQYF.

In its sample, this clone was seen once. The chain has TRBV19 and TRBJ1-5; weak D call: TRBD1 (6 bases). The CDR3 is made up of 15 amino acids. Germline loops: CDR1 LNHDA, CDR2 SQIVND (reference sequence). V was clipped by 7 bases and J by 2 bases, with 15 bases between them. The CDR3 loop reads CASTPTGFGNQPQHF. The CDR3 DNA reads TGTGCCAGTACCCCAACAGGGTTCGGCAATCAGCCCCAGCATTTT.

The chain is built from TRBV7-9 and TRBJ2-3; D may be TRBD1 (6 bases). This CDR3 has 13 amino acids. V was cut by 7 bases and J by 3 bases, with 11 bases left in between. Germline V gene lookup returns CDR1 SEHNR and CDR2 FQNEAQ (reference sequence). The CDR3 sequence: CASKAGDTDTQYF. CDR3 DNA: TGTGCCAGCAAGGCAGGGGATACAGATACGCAGTATTTT. The variable domain in full, with the rest retrieved from reference TRBV7-9 and TRBJ2-3, is DTGVSQNPRHKITKRGQNVTFRCDPISEHNRLYWYRQTLGQGPEFLTYFQNEAQLEKSRLLSDRFSAERPKGSFSTLEIQRTEQGDSAMYLCASKAGDTDTQYFGPGTRLTVL.

In DNA, the CDR3 is TGTGCCAGCAGCTTAGGGGGAGGCACAGGGGGGACTGAAGCTTTCTTT. The encoded protein is CASSLGGGTGGTEAFF. This chain links TRBV7-9 with TRBJ1-1, with 8 bases lining up with TRBD1. This CDR3 contains 16 residues. Germline CDR1 and CDR2: SEHNR and FQNEAQ (reference sequence). With 1 base clipped from V and 5 bases from J, the junction kept 9 bases outside the gene matches.